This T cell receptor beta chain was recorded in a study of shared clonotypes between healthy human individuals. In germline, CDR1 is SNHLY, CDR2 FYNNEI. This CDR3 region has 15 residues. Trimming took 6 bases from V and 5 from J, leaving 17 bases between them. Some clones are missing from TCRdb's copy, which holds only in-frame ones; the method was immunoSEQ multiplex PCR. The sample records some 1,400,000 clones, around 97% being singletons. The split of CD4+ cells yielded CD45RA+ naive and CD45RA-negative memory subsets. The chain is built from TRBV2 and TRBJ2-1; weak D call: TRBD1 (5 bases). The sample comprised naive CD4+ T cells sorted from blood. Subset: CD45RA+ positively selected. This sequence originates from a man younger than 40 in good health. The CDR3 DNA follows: TGTGCCAGCAGGACAGAGTGGGTAGGAAACAATGAGCAGTTCTTC. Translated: CASRTEWVGNNEQFF.